This T cell receptor (beta chain) was profiled in a study of T cells in Graves' hyperthyroidism and ophthalmopathy. RNA transcripts gave rise to amplified TCR beta CDR3 regions. TCR CDR3 underwent first-round RT-PCR with the HTBI primer set. Via MiXCR, TCRdb re-called the multiplex PCR reads, giving one row per CDR3 protein. The sample shows some 650,000 distinct CDR3 sequences, about a sixth of them seen only once. Reasons for excluding patients were uncontrolled infection, other autoimmune disease, pregnancy or lactation. This clonotype was picked up many times. The CDR3 spans 15 residues. V shed 8 bases and J shed 7 bases, with 23 bases lying between them.

This sequence originates from a middle-aged woman with Graves' ophthalmopathy. The chain employs TRBV12-3 or TRBV12-4 and TRBJ2-5; perhaps TRBD2 as D (6 bases). What was sequenced was blood. In DNA, the CDR3 is TGTGCCAGCCGGGGAGGAGGGGCGGACCGGGGGACCCAGTACTTC. Its translation: CASRGGGADRGTQYF.